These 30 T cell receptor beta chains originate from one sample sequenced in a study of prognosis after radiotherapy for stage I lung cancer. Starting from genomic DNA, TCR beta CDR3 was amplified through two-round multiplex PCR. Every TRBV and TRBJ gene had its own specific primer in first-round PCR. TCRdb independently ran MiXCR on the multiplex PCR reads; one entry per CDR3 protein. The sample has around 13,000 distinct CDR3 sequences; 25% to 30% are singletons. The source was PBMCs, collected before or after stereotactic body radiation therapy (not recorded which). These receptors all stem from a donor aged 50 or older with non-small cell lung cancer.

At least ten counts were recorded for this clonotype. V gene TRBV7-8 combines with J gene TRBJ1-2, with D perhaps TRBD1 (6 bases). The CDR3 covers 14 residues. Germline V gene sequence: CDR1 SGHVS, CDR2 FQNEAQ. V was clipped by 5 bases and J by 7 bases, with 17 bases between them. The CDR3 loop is CASSPTARGSGYTF. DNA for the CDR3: TGTGCCAGCAGCCCTACCGCCAGGGGTAGTGGCTACACCTTC.

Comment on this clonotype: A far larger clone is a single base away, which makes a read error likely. In nucleotides, the CDR3 is TGTGCCATCAGCTTCTACTCTCTTAGCGGGGGGCCTTACAATGAGCAGTTCTTC. As protein: CAISFYSLSGGPYNEQFF. J is TRBJ2-1 and V is TRBV6-2 or TRBV6-3; 10 nucleotides align to TRBD2. V gave up 10 bases and J gave up 4 bases; unmatched junction bases: 19. Germline V lookup: CDR1 MNHEY, CDR2 SVGEGT. This CDR3 has 18 residues.

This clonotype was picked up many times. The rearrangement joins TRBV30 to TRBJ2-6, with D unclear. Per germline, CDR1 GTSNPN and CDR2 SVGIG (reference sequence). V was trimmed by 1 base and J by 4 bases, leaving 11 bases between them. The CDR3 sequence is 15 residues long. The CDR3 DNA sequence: TGTGCCTGGAGTGATGCAGGTGCCGGGGCCAACGTCCTGACTTTC. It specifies CAWSDAGAGANVLTF.

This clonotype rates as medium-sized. The CDR3 nucleotides read TGCAGTGCTCACACAGGGGTCAACTATGGCTACACCTTC. Protein: CSAHTGVNYGYTF. J is TRBJ1-2 and V is TRBV20-1; 7 bases agree with TRBD1. There are 13 residues in the CDR3. Per the germline V gene, CDR1 is DFQATT and CDR2 is SNEGSKA (reference sequence). V lost 5 bases and J lost 2; bases outside the gene matches: 5.

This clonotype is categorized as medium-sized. The CDR3 here is CASSFFDFEEQFF. DNA of the CDR3: TGTGCCAGCAGTTTTTTCGATTTCGAAGAGCAGTTCTTC. The chain carries TRBV27 and TRBJ2-1; D not resolved. Germline V gene data show CDR1 as MNHEY and CDR2 as SMNVEV (reference sequence). V lost 3 bases, J lost 10 bases, and 13 bases lay in between. This CDR3 contains 13 residues.

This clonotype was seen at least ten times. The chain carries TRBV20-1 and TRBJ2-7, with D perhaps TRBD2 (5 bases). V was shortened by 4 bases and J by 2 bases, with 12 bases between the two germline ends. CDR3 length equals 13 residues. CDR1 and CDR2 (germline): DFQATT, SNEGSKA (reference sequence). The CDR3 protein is CSAIPDSTYEQYF. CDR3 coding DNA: TGCAGTGCTATCCCGGACTCAACCTACGAGCAGTACTTC.

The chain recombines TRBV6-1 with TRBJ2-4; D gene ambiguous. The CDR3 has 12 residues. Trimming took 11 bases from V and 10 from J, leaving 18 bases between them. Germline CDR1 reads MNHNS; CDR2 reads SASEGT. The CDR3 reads CAVGISVDIQYF. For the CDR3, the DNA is TGTGCCGTCGGAATCTCGGTGGATATTCAGTACTTC.

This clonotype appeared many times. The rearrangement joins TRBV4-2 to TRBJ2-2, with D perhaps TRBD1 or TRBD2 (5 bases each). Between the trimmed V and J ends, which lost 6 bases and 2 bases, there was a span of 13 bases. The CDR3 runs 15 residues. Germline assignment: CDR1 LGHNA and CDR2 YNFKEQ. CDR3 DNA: TGTGCCAGCAGGCTCGGGACGGCAAACACCGGGGAGCTGTTTTTT. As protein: CASRLGTANTGELFF.

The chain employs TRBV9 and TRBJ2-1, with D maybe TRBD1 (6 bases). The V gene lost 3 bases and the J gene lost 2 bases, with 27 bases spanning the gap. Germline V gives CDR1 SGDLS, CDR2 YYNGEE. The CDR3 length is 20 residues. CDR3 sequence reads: CASSAHIPYSGELTYNEQFF. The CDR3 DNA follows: TGTGCCAGCAGCGCGCATATCCCCTATTCAGGGGAGCTTACCTACAATGAGCAGTTCTTC.

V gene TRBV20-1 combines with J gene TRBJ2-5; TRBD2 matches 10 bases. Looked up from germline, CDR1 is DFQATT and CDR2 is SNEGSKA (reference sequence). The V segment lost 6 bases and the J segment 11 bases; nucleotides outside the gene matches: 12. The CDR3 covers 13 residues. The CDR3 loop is CSAQAGGLEKQYF. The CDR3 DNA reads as TGCAGTGCGCAAGCGGGGGGGTTAGAGAAACAGTACTTC.

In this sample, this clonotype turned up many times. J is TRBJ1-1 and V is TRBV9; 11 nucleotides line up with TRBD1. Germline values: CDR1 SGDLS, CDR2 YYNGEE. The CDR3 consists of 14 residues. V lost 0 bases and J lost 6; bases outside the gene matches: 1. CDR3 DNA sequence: TGTGCCAGCAGCGTAGGGACAGGGGGCCCTGAAGCTTTCTTT. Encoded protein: CASSVGTGGPEAFF.

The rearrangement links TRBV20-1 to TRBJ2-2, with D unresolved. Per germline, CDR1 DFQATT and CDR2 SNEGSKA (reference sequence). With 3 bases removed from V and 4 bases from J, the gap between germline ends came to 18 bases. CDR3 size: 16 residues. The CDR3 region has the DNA TGCAGTGCTAGGGCCAGCGTGAGCTCTGTCACCGGGGAGCTGTTTTTT. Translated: CSARASVSSVTGELFF.

Here the CDR3 DNA reads TGTGCCAGCAGAGATACCTACGATCACTACTTC. Its protein is CASRDTYDHYF. V and J are TRBV6-2 or TRBV6-3 and TRBJ2-7; D remains unclear. The CDR3 is made up of 11 amino acids. The germline V gene has CDR1 MNHEY and CDR2 SVGEGT. The V gene lost 6 bases and the J gene lost 13 bases, with 16 bases spanning the gap.

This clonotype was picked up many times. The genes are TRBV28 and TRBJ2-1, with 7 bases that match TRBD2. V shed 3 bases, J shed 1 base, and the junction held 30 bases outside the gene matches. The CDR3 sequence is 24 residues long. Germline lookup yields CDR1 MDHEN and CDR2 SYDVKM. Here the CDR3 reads CASSLGGGALWGESLGLSYNEQFF. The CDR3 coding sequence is TGTGCCAGCAGTTTGGGGGGAGGGGCACTTTGGGGAGAAAGCCTAGGGCTATCCTACAATGAGCAGTTCTTC.

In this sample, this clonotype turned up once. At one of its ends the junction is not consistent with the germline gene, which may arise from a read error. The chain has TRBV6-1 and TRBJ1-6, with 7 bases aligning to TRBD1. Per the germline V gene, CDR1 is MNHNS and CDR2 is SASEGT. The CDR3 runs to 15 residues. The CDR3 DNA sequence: TGTGCCAGCAGTAGACAGGGAAGAGATAAATCACCCCTCCACTTT. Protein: CASSRQGRDKSPLHF.

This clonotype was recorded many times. CDR3 DNA: TGTGCCAGTAGTATCCAGGGACGGACCTACGAGCAGTACTTC. Protein: CASSIQGRTYEQYF. V is TRBV19 and J is TRBJ2-7; TRBD1 or TRBD2 may be the D gene (5 bases each). From germline, CDR1 is LNHDA and CDR2 SQIVND (reference sequence). V was cut by 3 bases and J by 2 bases, with 11 bases left in between. This CDR3 comprises 14 residues.

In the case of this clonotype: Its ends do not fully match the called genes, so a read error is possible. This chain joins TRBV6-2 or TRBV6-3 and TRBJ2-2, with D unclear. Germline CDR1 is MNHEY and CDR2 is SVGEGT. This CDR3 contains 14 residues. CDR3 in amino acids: CASSCVSNTWELFF. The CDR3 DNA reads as TGTGCCAGCAGTTGTGTCAGTAACACCTGGGAGCTGTTTTTT.

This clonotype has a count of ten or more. CDR3 region: CAISDPGERSYEQYF. As DNA, the CDR3 is TGTGCCATCAGCGACCCAGGGGAGCGCTCCTACGAGCAGTACTTC. The rearrangement uses TRBV10-3 and TRBJ2-7, with D possibly TRBD1 on 6 matching bases. V lost 6 bases and J lost 0, with 15 bases in between. The V gene's germline CDR1 is ENHRY and CDR2 SYGVKD. This CDR3 is 15 amino acids long.

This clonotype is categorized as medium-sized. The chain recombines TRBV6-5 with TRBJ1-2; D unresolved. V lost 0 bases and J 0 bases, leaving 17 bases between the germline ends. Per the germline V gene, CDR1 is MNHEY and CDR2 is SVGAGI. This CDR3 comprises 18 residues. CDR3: CASSYSTLPGRPNYGYTF. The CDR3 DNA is TGTGCCAGCAGTTACTCGACCTTGCCAGGTCGTCCTAACTATGGCTACACCTTC.

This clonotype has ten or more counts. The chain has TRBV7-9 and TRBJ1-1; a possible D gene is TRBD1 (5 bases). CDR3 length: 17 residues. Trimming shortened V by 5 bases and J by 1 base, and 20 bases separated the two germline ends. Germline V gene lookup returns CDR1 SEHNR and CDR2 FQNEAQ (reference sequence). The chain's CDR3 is CASSESVLGVGNTEAFF. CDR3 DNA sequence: TGTGCCAGCAGCGAATCGGTCTTGGGGGTAGGGAACACTGAAGCTTTCTTT.

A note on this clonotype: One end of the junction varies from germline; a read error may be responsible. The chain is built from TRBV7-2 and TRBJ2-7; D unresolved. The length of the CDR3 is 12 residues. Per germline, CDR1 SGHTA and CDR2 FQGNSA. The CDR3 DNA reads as TGTGTCAGCAGCACGCGTCAGTGCGAGCAGTACTTC. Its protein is CVSSTRQCEQYF. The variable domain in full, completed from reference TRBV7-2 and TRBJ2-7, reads GAGVSQSPSNKVTEKGKDVELRCDPISGHTALYWYRQSLGQGLEFLIYFQGNSAPDKSGLPSDRFSAERTGGSVSTLTIQRTQQEDSAVYLCVSSTRQCEQYFGPGTRLTVT.

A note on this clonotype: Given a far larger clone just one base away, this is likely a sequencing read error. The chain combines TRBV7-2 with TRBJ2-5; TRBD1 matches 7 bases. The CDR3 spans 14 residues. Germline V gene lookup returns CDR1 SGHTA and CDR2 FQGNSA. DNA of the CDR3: TGTGCCAGCAGCTCTGGACAGGTCCAAGAGACCAAGTACTTC. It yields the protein CASSSGQVQETKYF.

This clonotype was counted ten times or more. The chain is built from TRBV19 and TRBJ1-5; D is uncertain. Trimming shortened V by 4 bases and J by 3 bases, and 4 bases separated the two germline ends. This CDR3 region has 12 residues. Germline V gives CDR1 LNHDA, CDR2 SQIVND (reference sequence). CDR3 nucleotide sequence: TGTGCCAGTAGTACCGTCAATCAGCCCCAGCATTTT. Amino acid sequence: CASSTVNQPQHF.

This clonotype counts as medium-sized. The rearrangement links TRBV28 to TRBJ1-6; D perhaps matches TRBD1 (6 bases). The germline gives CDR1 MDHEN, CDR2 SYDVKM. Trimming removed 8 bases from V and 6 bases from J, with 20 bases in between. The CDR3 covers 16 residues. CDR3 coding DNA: TGTGCCAGCCGAACCCCCAGGGGCCACTTTAATTCACCCCTCCACTTT. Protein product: CASRTPRGHFNSPLHF.

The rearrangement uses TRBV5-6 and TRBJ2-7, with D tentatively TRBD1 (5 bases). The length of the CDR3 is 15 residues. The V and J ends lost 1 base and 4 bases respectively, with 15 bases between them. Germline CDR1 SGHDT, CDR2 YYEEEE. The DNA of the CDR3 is TGTGCCAGCAGCTTGAATCCGGAAAGGACATACGAGCAGTACTTC. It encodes CASSLNPERTYEQYF. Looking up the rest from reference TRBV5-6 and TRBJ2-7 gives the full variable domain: DAGVTQSPTHLIKTRGQQVTLRCSPKSGHDTVSWYQQALGQGPQFIFQYYEEEERQRGNFPDRFSGHQFPNYSSELNVNALLLGDSALYLCASSLNPERTYEQYFGPGTRLTVT.

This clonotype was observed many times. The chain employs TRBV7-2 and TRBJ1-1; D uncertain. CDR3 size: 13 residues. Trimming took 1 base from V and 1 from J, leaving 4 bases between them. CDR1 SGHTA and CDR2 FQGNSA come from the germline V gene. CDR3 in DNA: TGTGCCAGCAGCTTAGGGGAGAACACTGAAGCTTTCTTT. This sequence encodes CASSLGENTEAFF.

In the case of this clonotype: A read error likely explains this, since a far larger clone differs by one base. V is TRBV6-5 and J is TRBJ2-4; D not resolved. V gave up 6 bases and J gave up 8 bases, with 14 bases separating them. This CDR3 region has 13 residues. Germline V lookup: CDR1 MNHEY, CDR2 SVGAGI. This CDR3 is CASRSLVLDIQYF. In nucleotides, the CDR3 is TGTGCCAGCAGAAGTTTGGTTTTGGACATTCAGTACTTC.

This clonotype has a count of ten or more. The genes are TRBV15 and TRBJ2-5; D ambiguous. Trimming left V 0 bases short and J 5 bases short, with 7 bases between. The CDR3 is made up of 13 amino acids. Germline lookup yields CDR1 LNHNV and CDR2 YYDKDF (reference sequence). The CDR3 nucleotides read TGTGCCACCAGCAGAGATCTTCGGGAGACCCAGTACTTC. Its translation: CATSRDLRETQYF.

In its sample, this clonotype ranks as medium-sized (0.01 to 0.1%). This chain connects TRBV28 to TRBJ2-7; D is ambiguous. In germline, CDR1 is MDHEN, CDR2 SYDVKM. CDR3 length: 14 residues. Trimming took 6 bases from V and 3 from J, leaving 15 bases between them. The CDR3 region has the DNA TGTGCCAGCAGCAACCTCGGGCGTTACTACGAGCAGTACTTC. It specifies CASSNLGRYYEQYF. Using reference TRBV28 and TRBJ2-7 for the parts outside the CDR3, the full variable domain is DVKVTQSSRYLVKRTGEKVFLECVQDMDHENMFWYRQDPGLGLRLIYFSYDVKMKEKGDIPEGYSVSREKKERFSLILESASTNQTSMYLCASSNLGRYYEQYFGPGTRLTVT.

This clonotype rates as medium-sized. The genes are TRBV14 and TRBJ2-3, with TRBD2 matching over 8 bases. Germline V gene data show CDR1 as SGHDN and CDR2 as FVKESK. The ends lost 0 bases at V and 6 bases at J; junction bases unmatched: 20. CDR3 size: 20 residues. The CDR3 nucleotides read TGTGCCAGCAGCCAAGAGTCGAGCGGGAGAGTCTTTATTGAGATGGATACGCAGTATTTT. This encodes CASSQESSGRVFIEMDTQYF.